This is a list of T cell receptor beta chains from one sample in a study of cytomegalovirus exposure and HLA in healthy donors. Produced via immunoSEQ multiplex PCR; TCRdb's table is partial and in-frame only. The sample carries 200,000 to 300,000 clones, around 80% recorded once. The source material was PBMCs. These receptors all come from a boy younger than 18 in good health and CMV-seronegative. CDR3s include the opening cysteine and the closing phenylalanine or tryptophan. The order of the fields is D gene, clone size, V gene, J gene, CDR3 protein, CDR3 DNA. D genes are given only for firm matches. Clone size, where shown, is once, few, many, or a class for clones that have expanded.

d_gene: TRBD1; abundance: -; v_gene: TRBV18; j_gene: TRBJ1-1; CDR3aa: CASSQGVGVEAFF; CDR3nt: TGTGCCAGCTCTCAGGGGGTCGGGGTAGAAGCTTTCTTT
d_gene: -; abundance: -; v_gene: TRBV6-6; j_gene: TRBJ1-2; CDR3aa: CASSYDRPYGYTF; CDR3nt: TGTGCCAGCAGTTACGACAGGCCCTATGGCTACACCTTC
d_gene: TRBD1; abundance: -; v_gene: TRBV15; j_gene: TRBJ1-1; CDR3aa: CATSVRGRGTEAFF; CDR3nt: TGTGCCACCAGTGTCAGGGGGCGCGGGACTGAAGCTTTCTTT
d_gene: -; abundance: few; v_gene: TRBV6-4; j_gene: TRBJ2-1; CDR3aa: CASSDRDYNEQFF; CDR3nt: TGTGCCAGCAGTGACCGGGACTACAATGAGCAGTTCTTC
d_gene: TRBD1; abundance: -; v_gene: TRBV4-1; j_gene: TRBJ2-4; CDR3aa: CASSQAFGQAGNIQYF; CDR3nt: TGCGCCAGCAGCCAGGCCTTTGGACAGGCGGGAAACATTCAGTACTTC
d_gene: -; abundance: few; v_gene: TRBV4-2; j_gene: TRBJ2-7; CDR3aa: CASSQRRSGSYEQYF; CDR3nt: TGTGCCAGCAGCCAGAGGCGGTCGGGTAGCTACGAGCAGTACTTC
d_gene: -; abundance: -; v_gene: TRBV5-4; j_gene: TRBJ2-1; CDR3aa: CASTLAVSSNEQFF; CDR3nt: TGTGCCAGCACGCTAGCTGTCTCATCCAATGAGCAGTTCTTC
d_gene: TRBD1; abundance: -; v_gene: TRBV15; j_gene: TRBJ2-3; CDR3aa: CATSPGQGLSTDTQYF; CDR3nt: TGTGCCACCAGCCCCGGACAGGGGCTAAGCACAGATACGCAGTATTTT
d_gene: -; abundance: -; v_gene: TRBV9; j_gene: TRBJ1-3; CDR3aa: CASSQQGFFSGNTIYF; CDR3nt: TGTGCCAGCAGTCAACAGGGATTCTTCTCTGGAAACACCATATATTTT
d_gene: TRBD1; abundance: -; v_gene: TRBV30; j_gene: TRBJ1-2; CDR3aa: CAWRTGRNANYGYTF; CDR3nt: TGTGCCTGGCGGACAGGACGAAACGCTAACTATGGCTACACCTTC
d_gene: TRBD1; abundance: -; v_gene: TRBV5-1; j_gene: TRBJ1-2; CDR3aa: CASSLAETGPNGYGYTF; CDR3nt: TGCGCCAGCAGCTTGGCCGAGACAGGGCCCAACGGATATGGCTACACCTTC
d_gene: TRBD1; abundance: once; v_gene: TRBV7-9; j_gene: TRBJ1-5; CDR3aa: CASSLRQGNQPQHF; CDR3nt: TGTGCCAGCAGCCTGAGACAGGGAAATCAGCCCCAGCATTTT
d_gene: -; abundance: -; v_gene: TRBV21-1; j_gene: TRBJ1-1; CDR3aa: CASSTLGQGLNTEAFF; CDR3nt: TGTGCCAGCAGCACCCTGGGACAGGGATTAAACACTGAAGCTTTCTTT
d_gene: TRBD1; abundance: -; v_gene: TRBV7-2; j_gene: TRBJ1-2; CDR3aa: CASSFLSGTVNGYTF; CDR3nt: TGTGCCAGCAGCTTCCTATCAGGGACAGTAAATGGCTACACCTTC
d_gene: TRBD1; abundance: -; v_gene: TRBV5-1; j_gene: TRBJ2-5; CDR3aa: CASSGQGQETQYF; CDR3nt: TGCGCCAGCAGCGGACAGGGGCAAGAGACCCAGTACTTC
d_gene: -; abundance: -; v_gene: TRBV5-1; j_gene: TRBJ2-7; CDR3aa: CASSLEETGFSYEQYF; CDR3nt: TGCGCCAGCAGCTTGGAGGAAACAGGGTTCTCCTACGAGCAGTACTTC
d_gene: -; abundance: -; v_gene: TRBV6-5; j_gene: TRBJ1-6; CDR3aa: CASSYRGSPLHF; CDR3nt: TGTGCCAGCAGTTACAGGGGTTCACCCCTCCACTTT
d_gene: -; abundance: few; v_gene: TRBV25-1; j_gene: TRBJ1-1; CDR3aa: CASSEYAGGLTEAFF; CDR3nt: TGTGCCAGCAGTGAATATGCGGGAGGGTTAACTGAAGCTTTCTTT
d_gene: TRBD1; abundance: once; v_gene: TRBV27; j_gene: TRBJ1-5; CDR3aa: CASSSLTGLGVGQPQHF; CDR3nt: TGTGCCAGCAGTTCCCTGACAGGGCTCGGCGTCGGGCAGCCCCAGCATTTT
d_gene: TRBD1; abundance: once; v_gene: TRBV5-1; j_gene: TRBJ1-5; CDR3aa: CASSLATGGGQPQHF; CDR3nt: TGCGCCAGCAGCTTGGCCACAGGGGGCGGTCAGCCCCAGCATTTT
d_gene: TRBD1; abundance: -; v_gene: TRBV6-1; j_gene: TRBJ2-1; CDR3aa: CASSRGTGAYNEQFF; CDR3nt: TGTGCCAGCAGTAGGGGGACAGGAGCTTACAATGAGCAGTTCTTC
d_gene: -; abundance: once; v_gene: TRBV2; j_gene: TRBJ2-3; CDR3aa: CASSKNRDTQYF; CDR3nt: TGTGCCAGCAGTAAAAACCGGGATACGCAGTATTTT
d_gene: -; abundance: -; v_gene: TRBV6-1; j_gene: TRBJ1-2; CDR3aa: CASSAGGWYGYTF; CDR3nt: TGTGCCAGCTCCGCCGGCGGGTGGTATGGCTACACCTTC
d_gene: -; abundance: few; v_gene: TRBV6-5; j_gene: TRBJ1-2; CDR3aa: CASSPGGRDGYTF; CDR3nt: TGTGCCAGCAGCCCGGGGGGGAGGGATGGCTACACCTTC
d_gene: TRBD1; abundance: -; v_gene: TRBV5-1; j_gene: TRBJ1-1; CDR3aa: CASSVDRGGAFF; CDR3nt: TGCGCCAGCAGCGTAGACAGGGGGGGAGCTTTCTTT
d_gene: -; abundance: -; v_gene: TRBV14; j_gene: TRBJ2-3; CDR3aa: CASSQFLIRTGTDTQYF; CDR3nt: TGTGCCAGCAGCCAATTCTTAATCAGGACAGGCACAGATACGCAGTATTTT
d_gene: TRBD2; abundance: -; v_gene: TRBV10-3; j_gene: TRBJ2-1; CDR3aa: CAISESGAGGGAREQFF; CDR3nt: TGTGCCATCAGTGAGTCCGGCGCGGGAGGGGGGGCGCGGGAGCAGTTCTTC
d_gene: -; abundance: -; v_gene: TRBV7-9; j_gene: TRBJ1-1; CDR3aa: CASNLYTGEAFF; CDR3nt: TGTGCCAGCAACCTCTATACAGGCGAAGCTTTCTTT
d_gene: TRBD1; abundance: -; v_gene: TRBV7-9; j_gene: TRBJ1-1; CDR3aa: CVTQGRGRVSGTEAFF; CDR3nt: TGTGTCACCCAAGGCAGGGGGCGAGTGTCGGGCACTGAAGCTTTCTTT
d_gene: TRBD2; abundance: -; v_gene: TRBV5-8; j_gene: TRBJ2-2; CDR3aa: CASSLSNSGTSGELFF; CDR3nt: TGTGCCAGCAGCTTGAGCAATAGCGGGACGTCCGGGGAGCTGTTTTTT
d_gene: -; abundance: -; v_gene: TRBV30; j_gene: TRBJ1-1; CDR3aa: CAWTGGAGPEAFF; CDR3nt: TGTGCCTGGACGGGGGGCGCGGGCCCTGAAGCTTTCTTT
d_gene: -; abundance: -; v_gene: TRBV2; j_gene: TRBJ1-1; CDR3aa: CASGGRGIRGTEAFF; CDR3nt: TGTGCCAGCGGGGGCAGGGGAATTCGAGGCACTGAAGCTTTCTTT
d_gene: TRBD1; abundance: -; v_gene: TRBV6-1; j_gene: TRBJ2-7; CDR3aa: CASSEDRGEQYF; CDR3nt: TGTGCCAGCAGTGAAGACAGGGGCGAGCAGTACTTC
d_gene: TRBD1; abundance: -; v_gene: TRBV5-1; j_gene: TRBJ2-7; CDR3aa: CASSLDRGLEQYF; CDR3nt: TGCGCCAGCAGCTTGGACAGGGGGCTTGAGCAGTACTTC
d_gene: -; abundance: -; v_gene: TRBV27; j_gene: TRBJ2-7; CDR3aa: CASSGSRDTTYEQYF; CDR3nt: TGTGCCAGCAGTGGCTCACGGGACACCACCTACGAGCAGTACTTC
d_gene: TRBD1; abundance: -; v_gene: TRBV18; j_gene: TRBJ1-3; CDR3aa: CASSPKPGQLSGNTIYF; CDR3nt: TGTGCCAGCTCACCAAAGCCGGGACAGCTCTCTGGAAACACCATATATTTT
d_gene: TRBD2; abundance: -; v_gene: TRBV7-8; j_gene: TRBJ2-1; CDR3aa: CASSLLAGPNEQFF; CDR3nt: TGTGCCAGCAGCTTACTAGCGGGACCCAATGAGCAGTTCTTC
d_gene: -; abundance: once; v_gene: TRBV30; j_gene: TRBJ2-3; CDR3aa: CARTTVDTQYF; CDR3nt: TGTGCCCGAACGACTGTAGATACGCAGTATTTT
d_gene: -; abundance: -; v_gene: TRBV11-3; j_gene: TRBJ1-3; CDR3aa: CASSSLSGNTIYF; CDR3nt: TGTGCCAGCAGTTCCTTATCTGGAAACACCATATATTTT
d_gene: TRBD1; abundance: -; v_gene: TRBV9; j_gene: TRBJ1-2; CDR3aa: CASSVGGQGGYGYTF; CDR3nt: TGTGCCAGCAGCGTAGGAGGACAGGGCGGCTATGGCTACACCTTC
d_gene: TRBD1; abundance: few; v_gene: TRBV6-5; j_gene: TRBJ1-2; CDR3aa: CASSYSTGENGYTF; CDR3nt: TGTGCCAGCAGTTACTCAACAGGGGAGAATGGCTACACCTTC
d_gene: TRBD1; abundance: -; v_gene: TRBV9; j_gene: TRBJ2-7; CDR3aa: CASSPWDRVYEQYF; CDR3nt: TGTGCCAGCAGCCCCTGGGACAGGGTCTACGAGCAGTACTTC
d_gene: -; abundance: few; v_gene: TRBV6-1; j_gene: TRBJ1-1; CDR3aa: CASSEEKKTWTKNTEAFF; CDR3nt: TGTGCCAGCAGTGAAGAGAAGAAGACCTGGACAAAGAACACTGAAGCTTTCTTT
d_gene: TRBD2; abundance: -; v_gene: TRBV7-3; j_gene: TRBJ2-2; CDR3aa: CASSLTASGGVTDTGELFF; CDR3nt: TGTGCCAGCAGCTTAACGGCTAGCGGGGGGGTTACCGACACCGGGGAGCTGTTTTTT
d_gene: TRBD1; abundance: -; v_gene: TRBV11-3; j_gene: TRBJ2-7; CDR3aa: CASSSTGTGTYEQYF; CDR3nt: TGTGCCAGCAGCTCCACAGGGACAGGGACCTACGAGCAGTACTTC
d_gene: -; abundance: once; v_gene: TRBV7-8; j_gene: TRBJ2-7; CDR3aa: CASSLSDSYYEQYF; CDR3nt: TGTGCCAGCAGCTTATCCGACAGTTACTACGAGCAGTACTTC
d_gene: TRBD2; abundance: -; v_gene: TRBV11-2; j_gene: TRBJ2-1; CDR3aa: CASRGYSGRLSYNEQFF; CDR3nt: TGTGCCAGCAGAGGGTATAGCGGGAGGCTCTCCTACAATGAGCAGTTCTTC
d_gene: TRBD1; abundance: -; v_gene: TRBV30; j_gene: TRBJ1-6; CDR3aa: CAWRRGQTYNSPLHF; CDR3nt: TGTGCCTGGAGGAGGGGACAGACTTATAATTCACCCCTCCACTTT
d_gene: -; abundance: -; v_gene: TRBV11-3; j_gene: TRBJ2-3; CDR3aa: CASSLVSTDTQYF; CDR3nt: TGTGCCAGCAGCTTAGTAAGCACAGATACGCAGTATTTT
d_gene: -; abundance: -; v_gene: TRBV5-6; j_gene: TRBJ2-1; CDR3aa: CASSLAGKVNNEQFF; CDR3nt: TGTGCCAGCAGCTTGGCGGGAAAGGTTAACAATGAGCAGTTCTTC
d_gene: -; abundance: -; v_gene: TRBV5-1; j_gene: TRBJ2-1; CDR3aa: CASSLRSSYNEQFF; CDR3nt: TGCGCCAGCAGCTTGCGGAGCTCCTACAATGAGCAGTTCTTC
d_gene: TRBD1; abundance: -; v_gene: TRBV4-1; j_gene: TRBJ1-2; CDR3aa: CASSHPRGQGDGYTF; CDR3nt: TGCGCCAGCAGCCATCCACGGGGACAGGGAGATGGCTACACCTTC
d_gene: TRBD2; abundance: -; v_gene: TRBV29-1; j_gene: TRBJ2-5; CDR3aa: CSVGGGGRETQYF; CDR3nt: TGCAGCGTTGGGGGGGGAGGTAGAGAGACCCAGTACTTC
d_gene: -; abundance: -; v_gene: TRBV19; j_gene: TRBJ1-1; CDR3aa: CASSNDLGHMNTEAFF; CDR3nt: TGTGCCAGTAGTAACGACCTAGGACATATGAACACTGAAGCTTTCTTT
d_gene: TRBD1; abundance: -; v_gene: TRBV2; j_gene: TRBJ1-5; CDR3aa: CASSEALPGGQPQHF; CDR3nt: TGTGCCAGCAGTGAAGCGCTTCCAGGGGGACAGCCCCAGCATTTT